A single T cell receptor (beta chain) is shown here with its context. CDR1 SNHLY and CDR2 FYNNEI come from the germline V gene. This CDR3 region has 14 residues. V gave up 7 bases and J gave up 6 bases; unmatched junction bases: 10. Measured with immunoSEQ multiplex PCR; TCRdb has only the in-frame clones, and not every one. The table shows fewer than 40,000 clones, with approximately 80% occurring only once. These data are taken from a study of STAT5B mutations in CD4+ large granular lymphocyte leukemia. Study details: Healthy donors showed HLA-associated enrichment of the CDR3 'QG' motif.

The sample consisted of CD4+ T cells from blood buffy coats. The chain carries TRBV2 and TRBJ1-2, with 8 bases that match TRBD1. The sequence was obtained from a human donor in good health. The CDR3 sequence is CASTLRRQGNGYTF. CDR3 coding DNA: TGTGCCAGCACCCTTCGGAGACAGGGGAATGGCTACACCTTC.